The text below deals with one T cell receptor beta chain. The sample originates from a study of T cell changes during pregnancy in multiple sclerosis. The repertoire was sequenced with immunoSEQ multiplex PCR; TCRdb's copy has only in-frame clones and lacks some. Found here are 90,000 or so clones, under 95% of them singletons; the top ten hold around 2%. V was clipped by 5 bases and J by 5 bases, with 19 bases between them. Germline lookup yields CDR1 SEHNR and CDR2 FQNEAQ (reference sequence). This CDR3 comprises 15 residues. The clonotype comes from a female donor in good health, enrolled as a control in a pregnancy study. The rearrangement joins TRBV7-9 to TRBJ2-7, with D perhaps matching TRBD1 (6 bases). The sample in question was peripheral blood, obtained in the first trimester of pregnancy. CDR3 nucleotides: TGTGCCAGCAGCCTGGGGACAAGGTTTGGCGACGAGCAGTACTTC. The encoded protein is CASSLGTRFGDEQYF.